Listed here are 24 T cell receptor beta chains from one sample, sequenced in a study of cytomegalovirus exposure and HLA in healthy donors. The primer mix had 60 Vbeta and 13 Jbeta primers. The data were produced by immunoSEQ multiplex PCR, yet TCRdb's version contains in-frame clones alone and is incomplete. The sample shows some 180,000 clones, over 80% of them seen only once. Sequences were obtained from PBMCs. The source is a girl aged 5-17 years in good health and CMV-seropositive.

The rearrangement uses TRBV2 and TRBJ2-7; D possibly corresponds to TRBD1 (5 bases). The germline CDR1 and CDR2 sequences are SNHLY and FYNNEI. V was trimmed by 2 bases and J by 2 bases, leaving 13 bases between them. The CDR3 extends over 15 amino acids. The CDR3 DNA reads TGTGCCAGCAGTGAAACCTACCTAGGGGCCTACGAGCAGTACTTC. It is translated as CASSETYLGAYEQYF. The complete variable domain, with remaining parts taken from reference TRBV2 and TRBJ2-7, reads EPEVTQTPSHQVTQMGQEVILRCVPISNHLYFYWYRQILGQKVEFLVSFYNNEISEKSEIFDDQFSVERPDGSNFTLKIRSTKLEDSAMYFCASSETYLGAYEQYFGPGTRLTVT.

The rearrangement uses TRBV10-3 and TRBJ2-3; 10 positions agree with TRBD2. CDR3 length: 18 amino acids. CDR1 is ENHRY, CDR2 SYGVKD, per germline. The junction had 10 bases not matched to a gene; V was cut back by 2 bases and J by 2 bases. CDR3 DNA sequence: TGTGCCATCAGTGAGGTAATAGCGGGAGGCGCCTTCACAGATACGCAGTATTTT. Amino acids: CAISEVIAGGAFTDTQYF.

This clone came up once. The chain is built from TRBV7-3 and TRBJ2-1; TRBD2 is a possible D gene (6 bases). The V gene's germline CDR1 is SGHTA and CDR2 FQGTGA. The CDR3 totals 15 residues. Trimming pared 1 base from V and 1 base from J, leaving 8 bases between. CDR3 sequence reads: CASSLNGLSYNEQFF. Written as DNA, the CDR3 is TGTGCCAGCAGCTTAAATGGACTATCCTACAATGAGCAGTTCTTC. Full variable domain (rest looked up from reference TRBV7-3 and TRBJ2-1): GAGVSQTPSNKVTEKGKYVELRCDPISGHTALYWYRQSLGQGPEFLIYFQGTGAADDSGLPNDRFFAVRPEGSVSTLKIQRTERGDSAVYLCASSLNGLSYNEQFFGPGTRLTVL.

This chain connects TRBV6-6 to TRBJ1-5; 9 bases agree with TRBD1. The V gene's germline CDR1 is MNHNY and CDR2 SVGAGI (reference sequence). This CDR3 is built from 16 residues. Unmatched junction bases numbered 10, after V lost 6 bases and J lost 4 bases. CDR3 region: CASRPWDRAENQPQHF. The CDR3 bases are TGTGCCAGCAGACCCTGGGACAGGGCCGAGAATCAGCCCCAGCATTTT.

The chain combines TRBV5-1 with TRBJ2-7, with TRBD2 as a possible D gene (6 bases). The CDR3 runs 17 residues. Deletions cut 4 bases from V and 6 bases from J, with 26 bases between. Germline values: CDR1 SGHRS, CDR2 YFSETQ. CDR3 bases: TGCGCCAGCAGCCGAAAATCCACTCGCGGGGAGTTCTTCGAGCAGTACTTC. It translates to CASSRKSTRGEFFEQYF.

The genes are TRBV5-4 and TRBJ1-2, with 8 nucleotides matching TRBD1. J lost 8 bases, V lost 3 bases, and 3 bases had no gene match. This CDR3 has 12 amino acids. Germline V gene data show CDR1 as SGHNT and CDR2 as YYREEE (reference sequence). CDR3 coding DNA: TGTGCCAGCAGCTCCTACAGGGGGGGCTACACCTTC. Amino acids: CASSSYRGGYTF.

The chain uses TRBV9 and TRBJ1-2, with 8 bases identical to TRBD1. Losses at the gene ends were 2 bases for V and 8 bases for J; bases not matched to a gene: 5. The CDR3 extends over 13 amino acids. CDR1 is SGDLS, CDR2 YYNGEE, per germline. CDR3 DNA: TGTGCCAGCAGCGTTGAGGACAGGGCGGGCTACACCTTC. Amino acid sequence: CASSVEDRAGYTF.

This chain joins TRBV2 and TRBJ1-2; 7 nucleotides line up with TRBD1. The CDR3 spans 13 residues. V was clipped by 1 base and J by 8 bases; unmatched bases: 4. The germline CDR1 and CDR2 sequences are SNHLY and FYNNEI. CDR3 DNA: TGTGCCAGCAGTGAAGTACAGGGGACAGGCTACACCTTC. This gives the protein CASSEVQGTGYTF.

A note on this clone: Germline and junction disagree at one end, which may indicate a read error. This rearrangement joins TRBV7-7 to TRBJ2-2; 7 bases line up with TRBD1. CDR3 length equals 13 residues. In germline, CDR1 is SSHAT, CDR2 FNYEAQ (reference sequence). This CDR3 reads CASSRGQSGELFF. The CDR3 DNA follows: TGTGCTAGCAGCAGGGGACAGTCCGGGGAGCTGTTTTTT.

J is TRBJ2-3 and V is TRBV7-2, with 12 bases lining up with TRBD2. Looked up from germline, CDR1 is SGHTA and CDR2 is FQGNSA. This CDR3 has 16 residues. V was clipped by 4 bases and J by 5 bases; unmatched bases: 7. The CDR3 reads CASSSYLAGGGDTQYF. Written as DNA, the CDR3 is TGTGCCAGCAGCTCATACCTAGCGGGGGGGGGAGATACGCAGTATTTT.

This clone was seen more than once but under ten times. The chain links TRBV6-5 to TRBJ2-7; a possible D gene is TRBD1 (6 bases). Trimming took 10 bases from V and 4 from J, leaving 23 bases between them. Germline V gene sequence: CDR1 MNHEY, CDR2 SVGAGI. CDR3 length: 15 residues. In DNA form, the CDR3 reads TGTGCCACGTGTCGGGGCTTGGACAGAGGGTACGAGCAGTACTTC. Amino acid sequence: CATCRGLDRGYEQYF.

J is TRBJ2-3 and V is TRBV29-1, with no clear D. Germline V gene lookup returns CDR1 SQVTM and CDR2 ANQGSEA. V was clipped by 6 bases and J by 10 bases, with 17 bases between them. The CDR3 has 12 amino acids. This chain's CDR3 is CSVTNFGSAQYF. DNA of the CDR3: TGCAGCGTCACCAACTTCGGTTCGGCGCAGTATTTT.

This chain links TRBV5-1 with TRBJ2-3, with 8 positions matching TRBD2. With 0 bases clipped from V and 2 bases from J, the junction kept 5 bases outside the gene matches. CDR1 is SGHRS, CDR2 YFSETQ, per germline. The length of the CDR3 is 16 residues. The CDR3: CASSLDSGRPTDTQYF. CDR3 coding DNA: TGCGCCAGCAGCTTGGACAGCGGGAGACCCACAGATACGCAGTATTTT.

This rearrangement joins TRBV19 to TRBJ2-3; 15 nucleotides align to TRBD2. The CDR3 covers 19 residues. Trimming removed 6 bases from V and 4 bases from J; junction bases left unmatched: 14. Germline CDR1 LNHDA, CDR2 SQIVND (reference sequence). Here the CDR3 DNA reads TGTGCCAGTAGCGAACTAGGGGGACTAGCGGGAGGAGGGGCAGATACGCAGTATTTT. Its translation is CASSELGGLAGGGADTQYF.

V is TRBV4-2 and J is TRBJ1-2; the D gene is possibly TRBD1 (5 bases). The CDR3 length is 14 residues. Germline lookup yields CDR1 LGHNA and CDR2 YNFKEQ. Between the trimmed V and J ends, which lost 0 bases and 8 bases, there was a span of 13 bases. The CDR3 DNA follows: TGTGCCAGCAGCCAAGATAGAAGGGGTGGGGGCTACACCTTC. This translates into CASSQDRRGGGYTF.

The chain has TRBV29-1 and TRBJ2-3, with 7 bases matching TRBD2. CDR1 and CDR2 from the germline V gene are SQVTM and ANQGSEA. V trimming: 3 bases; J trimming: 2 bases; junction bases outside the gene matches: 5. The length of the CDR3 is 14 residues. The CDR3 nucleotides are TGCAGCGTTGAGGCTAGCGGTTTCACAGATACGCAGTATTTT. Amino acid sequence: CSVEASGFTDTQYF.

The genes are TRBV7-2 and TRBJ1-1; a weak D match, TRBD1 (5 bases). The CDR3 extends over 15 amino acids. V shed 5 bases and J shed 1 base, with 14 bases lying between them. From germline, CDR1 is SGHTA and CDR2 FQGNSA. This CDR3 is CASSPGGRRNTEAFF. In DNA form, the CDR3 reads TGTGCCAGCAGCCCCGGGGGTCGGCGGAACACTGAAGCTTTCTTT.

This chain connects TRBV6-1 to TRBJ1-5; TRBD1 matches 7 bases. Losses at the gene ends were 7 bases for V and 4 bases for J; bases not matched to a gene: 7. Germline CDR1 MNHNS, CDR2 SASEGT. The CDR3 extends over 14 amino acids. The CDR3 DNA reads TGTGCCAGCATATGGACAGGCGATAATCAGCCCCAGCATTTT. Protein sequence: CASIWTGDNQPQHF.

The chain is built from TRBV10-3 and TRBJ2-1; D remains ambiguous. V lost 6 bases and J 7 bases, leaving 10 bases between the germline ends. The CDR3 runs to 12 residues. The germline gives CDR1 ENHRY, CDR2 SYGVKD. The CDR3 region is CAISTIGNEQFF. CDR3 DNA: TGTGCCATCAGCACTATCGGTAATGAGCAGTTCTTC.

This chain connects TRBV19 to TRBJ2-5; 7 bases are shared with TRBD1. After removal of 5 bases from V and 1 base from J, the junction contained 10 bases not matched to a gene. The CDR3 contains 16 residues. The germline gives CDR1 LNHDA, CDR2 SQIVND (reference sequence). CDR3 in DNA: TGTGCCAGTAGTGCGCGACAGGGTTATTCCCAAGAGACCCAGTACTTC. It encodes CASSARQGYSQETQYF.

The chain joins TRBV7-9 to TRBJ2-1; 15 nucleotides line up with TRBD2. Per germline, CDR1 SEHNR and CDR2 FQNEAQ (reference sequence). V was pared by 2 bases and J by 4 bases, with 9 bases of the junction left unmatched. The CDR3 sequence is 19 residues long. CDR3 nucleotides: TGTGCCAGCAGCTTATGGACTAGCGGGAGGGCCCGTCTATACAATGAGCAGTTCTTC. It encodes CASSLWTSGRARLYNEQFF.

The chain employs TRBV19 and TRBJ1-1, with D possibly TRBD1 on 5 matching bases. V gave up 1 base and J gave up 8 bases, with 11 bases separating them. Germline CDR1 LNHDA, CDR2 SQIVND (reference sequence). The CDR3 runs 13 residues. In nucleotides, the CDR3 is TGTGCCAGTAGTATAGGACAGCCCGAGGAAGCTTTCTTT. Its translation: CASSIGQPEEAFF.

The genes are TRBV7-9 and TRBJ2-3; TRBD2 agrees at 7 bases. With 6 bases clipped from V and 0 bases from J, the junction kept 3 bases outside the gene matches. Per the germline V gene, CDR1 is SEHNR and CDR2 is FQNEAQ (reference sequence). The CDR3 spans 14 residues. The CDR3 loop reads CASSLSGSTDTQYF. The CDR3 region has the DNA TGTGCCAGCAGTCTTAGCGGGAGCACAGATACGCAGTATTTT. The variable domain in full, with the rest retrieved from reference TRBV7-9 and TRBJ2-3, is DTGVSQNPRHKITKRGQNVTFRCDPISEHNRLYWYRQTLGQGPEFLTYFQNEAQLEKSRLLSDRFSAERPKGSFSTLEIQRTEQGDSAMYLCASSLSGSTDTQYFGPGTRLTVL.

The chain is built from TRBV30 and TRBJ2-7; the match to TRBD2 covers 10 bases. Per germline, CDR1 GTSNPN and CDR2 SVGIG (reference sequence). The CDR3 is 13 amino acids. The V segment lost 4 bases and the J segment 5 bases; nucleotides outside the gene matches: 5. CDR3 sequence reads: CAWTSGRGDEQYF. The DNA of the CDR3 is TGTGCCTGGACTAGCGGGAGAGGGGACGAGCAGTACTTC. Full variable domain (missing parts from reference TRBV30 and TRBJ2-7): SQTIHQWPATLVQPVGSPLSLECTVEGTSNPNLYWYRQAAGRGLQLLFYSVGIGQISSEVPQNLSASRPQDRQFILSSKKLLLSDSGFYLCAWTSGRGDEQYFGPGTRLTVT.